The subject of this entry is one T cell receptor (beta chain). Its antigen specificity is not known. Base qualities are not provided; no much larger clone lies one nucleotide away. This sample is part of a study of blood T cell repertoires in COVID-19 (TCRdb year 2020). Study-level background: The collaborator samples originated in the United States, Italy and Spain and spanned the acute and convalescent phases of COVID-19. The prospective study material was composed of cDNA or gDNA derived from T cells, B-cell-depleted T cells, or PBMCs. Deeply sampled blood TCRbeta repertoires from subjects exposed to, actively infected with, or recovered from COVID-19 were included in the dataset. The repertoires were released in a freely available public database meant as a resource for research on the immune response to SARS-CoV-2. The samples were drawn from the first 160 participants of the ongoing ImmuneRACE study and from about 1,200 subjects provided by 6 global collaborators. Sample metadata almost always included a de-identified subject ID, COVID-19 status, age in years and sex. HLA class I and class II types, where available, came from metadata supplied by the sample provider rather than from assay-based typing. The study at large found these results: The amount of clinical and demographic metadata varied by source and participant and was provided uncurated.

The immunoSEQ Assay, a bias-controlled multiplex PCR, was used to amplify TCRbeta CDR3 regions from genomic DNA. As for the authors' bioinformatics: Within the assay, amplification of reference gene primers was used to estimate how many nucleated cells each sample contained. To quantify the absolute abundance of each unique TCRbeta CDR3 rearrangement, sequence reads were collapsed and filtered. For each sample, productive Simpson clonality was calculated as the square root of Simpson's diversity index across productive rearrangements. Held by TCRdb, this immuneACCESS table contains in-frame sequences only and omits some clones. Under half of the omission traces to an unresolved V gene where checked; the cause of the rest is unknown. The V and J calls and clone size were taken over from that table, and D and trimming were inferred from the DNA. This sample is represented by under 60,000 clones; 82% of them were singletons. Clones ranked in the top ten supply less than 9.5% of the sample.

The CDR3 covers 16 residues, taking in both the cysteine and the phenylalanine. Only CDR3 DNA is held: 48 bases, read in frame from base 1. The germline V gene (reference sequence) yields LGHDT for CDR1 and YNNKEL for CDR2. Relative to germline, V is missing 5 bases and J is missing 2 bases, with 7 bases of the junction outside any gene match. Each collaborating institution followed its own protocols to collect whole blood in K2EDTA tubes. For TCRbeta analysis, collaborators shipped samples in one of three forms: frozen whole blood, isolated PBMCs, or DNA extracted from either of those sample types.

The V and J genes are TRBV3-1 (or the pseudogene TRBV3-2) and TRBJ2-3, with TRBD2 matching 10 junction bases. The sequence derives from a man aged 40-55 years with acute or convalescent COVID-19. Input material: peripheral blood. In nucleotides, the sequence is TGTGCCAGCAGCATCCGGACTAGCGGAGTCACAGATACGCAGTATTTT. It translates as CASSIRTSGVTDTQYF.